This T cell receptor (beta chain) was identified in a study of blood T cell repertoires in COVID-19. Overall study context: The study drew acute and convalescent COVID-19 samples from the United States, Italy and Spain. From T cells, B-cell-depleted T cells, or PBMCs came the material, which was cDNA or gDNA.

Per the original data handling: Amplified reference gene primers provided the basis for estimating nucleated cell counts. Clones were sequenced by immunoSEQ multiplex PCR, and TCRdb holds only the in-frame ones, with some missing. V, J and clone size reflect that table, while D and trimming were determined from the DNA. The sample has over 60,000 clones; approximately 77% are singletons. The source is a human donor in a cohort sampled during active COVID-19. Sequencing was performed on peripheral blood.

The CDR3 DNA is TGTGCCAGCAGCCCGAGGATCTTCGGGGAGCTGTTTTTT. The encoded protein is CASSPRIFGELFF. The chain links TRBV4-2 to TRBJ2-2, with D unclear. V shed 4 bases and J shed 7 bases, with 10 bases lying between them. The CDR3 covers 13 residues. Germline V gene sequence: CDR1 LGHNA, CDR2 YNFKEQ.